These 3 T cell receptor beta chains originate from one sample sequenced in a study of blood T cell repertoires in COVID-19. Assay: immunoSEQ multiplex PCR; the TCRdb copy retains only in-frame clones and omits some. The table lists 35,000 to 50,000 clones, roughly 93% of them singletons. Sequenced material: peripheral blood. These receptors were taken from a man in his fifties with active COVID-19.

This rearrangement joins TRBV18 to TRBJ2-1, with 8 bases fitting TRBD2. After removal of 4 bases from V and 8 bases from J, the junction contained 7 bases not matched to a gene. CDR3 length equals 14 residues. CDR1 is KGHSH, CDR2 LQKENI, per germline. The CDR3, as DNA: TGTGCCAGCTCACGTACTAGCGGTAGAGATGAGCAGTTCTTC. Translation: CASSRTSGRDEQFF.

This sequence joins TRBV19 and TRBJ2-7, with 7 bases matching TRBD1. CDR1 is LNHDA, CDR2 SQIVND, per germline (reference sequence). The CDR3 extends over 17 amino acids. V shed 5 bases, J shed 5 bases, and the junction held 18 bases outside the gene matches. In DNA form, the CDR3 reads TGTGCCAGTAGTCCCAGACAGGGTTCGTTTTATTTTGACGAGCAGTACTTC. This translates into CASSPRQGSFYFDEQYF.

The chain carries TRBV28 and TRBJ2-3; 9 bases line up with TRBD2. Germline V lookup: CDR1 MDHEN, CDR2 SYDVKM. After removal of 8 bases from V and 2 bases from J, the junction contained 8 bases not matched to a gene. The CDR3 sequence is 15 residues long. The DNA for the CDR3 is TGTGCCAGCGGTCCACTAGCGGGCTTCACAGATACGCAGTATTTT. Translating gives CASGPLAGFTDTQYF. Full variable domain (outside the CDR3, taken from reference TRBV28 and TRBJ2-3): DVKVTQSSRYLVKRTGEKVFLECVQDMDHENMFWYRQDPGLGLRLIYFSYDVKMKEKGDIPEGYSVSREKKERFSLILESASTNQTSMYLCASGPLAGFTDTQYFGPGTRLTVL.